This is a list of T cell receptor beta chains from one sample in a study of shared clonotypes between healthy human individuals. The assay was immunoSEQ multiplex PCR, and TCRdb's table has in-frame clones only and misses some. The sample shows roughly 1 million clones, more than 60% of them seen only once. Input material: memory CD4+ T cells sorted from blood. These receptors all stem from a man younger than 30 in good health. CDR3s include the opening cysteine and the closing phenylalanine or tryptophan. D genes are given only for firm matches. For some rows the clone size is stated as once, few or many, or as a class when expanded; others skip it.

TRBJ2-3 . TRBV7-9 . TGTGCCAGCAGCTTAGTGGGGGATACGCAGTATTTT CASSLVGDTQYF
TRBJ2-1 . TRBV7-7 . TGTGCTAGCAGCTTAGCGTCGGCAGAGCAGTTCTTC CASSLASAEQFF
TRBJ2-5 . TRBV30 . TGTGCCTGGGGCCTAGGGAAAAGGCTGGAGACCCAGTACTTC CAWGLGKRLETQYF
TRBJ1-2 . TRBV7-2 . TGTGCCAGCAGCTCTACGTCAGGGCGAGGCTACACCTTC CASSSTSGRGYTF
TRBJ2-3 . TRBV5-4 . TGTGCCAGCAGCTTATCCGGGTCAGATACGCAGTATTTT CASSLSGSDTQYF
TRBJ2-7 many TRBV5-4 TRBD2 TGTGCCAGCAGCGCAATAGCGGGAGGGCCCTCGTCCGATTACGAGCAGTACTTC CASSAIAGGPSSDYEQYF
TRBJ1-2 . TRBV15 TRBD1 TGTGCCACCAGCAGGGACAGGGGGTCCAACTATGGCTACACCTTC CATSRDRGSNYGYTF
TRBJ1-2 many TRBV14 . TGTGCCAGCAGCCTGGGGCCACGCGGTGGCTACACCTTC CASSLGPRGGYTF
TRBJ2-3 . TRBV5-4 . TGTGCCAGCAGCGCTAGGGACGGCACAGATACGCAGTATTTT CASSARDGTDTQYF
TRBJ1-6 . TRBV30 . TGTGCCTGCCGTGGGCAGGGATATTCACCCCTCCACTTT CACRGQGYSPLHF
TRBJ2-5 . TRBV7-9 . TGTGCCAGCAGCTTCGGGCCCAGCGCTAATTCGGGGCAGTACTTC CASSFGPSANSGQYF
TRBJ1-5 . TRBV28 . TGTGCCAGCAGTTTTGGGCTTATCGGCGGGCAGCCCCAGCATTTT CASSFGLIGGQPQHF
TRBJ1-5 . TRBV30 . TGTGCCTGGAGTGTAGACGGGAATCAGCCCCAGCATTTT CAWSVDGNQPQHF
TRBJ1-2 . TRBV30 . TGTGCCTGGAGTATTACTACCCGTTCTGGGGGCGGCTATGGCTACACCTTC CAWSITTRSGGGYGYTF
TRBJ2-7 once TRBV9 . TGTGCCAGCAGCCCCCGAGGCGGCAACATGCAGTACTTC CASSPRGGNMQYF
TRBJ2-3 few TRBV28 . TGTGCCAGCAGTCCCCCGACAGAACTCACAGATACGCAGTATTTT CASSPPTELTDTQYF